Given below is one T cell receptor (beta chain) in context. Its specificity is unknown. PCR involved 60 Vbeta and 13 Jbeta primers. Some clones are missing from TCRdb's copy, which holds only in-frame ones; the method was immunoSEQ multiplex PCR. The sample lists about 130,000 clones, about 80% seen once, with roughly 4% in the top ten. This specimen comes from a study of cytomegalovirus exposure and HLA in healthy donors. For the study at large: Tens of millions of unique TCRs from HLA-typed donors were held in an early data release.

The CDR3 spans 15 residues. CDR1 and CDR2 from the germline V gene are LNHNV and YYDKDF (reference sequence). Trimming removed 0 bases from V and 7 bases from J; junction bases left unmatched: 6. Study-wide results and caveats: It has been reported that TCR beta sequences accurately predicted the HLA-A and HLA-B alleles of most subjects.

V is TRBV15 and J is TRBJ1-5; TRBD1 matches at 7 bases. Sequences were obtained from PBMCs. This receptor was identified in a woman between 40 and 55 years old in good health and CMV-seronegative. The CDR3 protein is CATSRDQGGGQPQHF. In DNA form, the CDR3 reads TGTGCCACCAGCAGAGATCAGGGGGGAGGACAGCCCCAGCATTTT.